This T cell receptor beta chain was sequenced in a study of shared clonotypes between healthy human individuals. Germline V gene lookup returns CDR1 SGHTA and CDR2 FQGTGA. V was clipped by 5 bases and J by 1 base, with 15 bases between them. The CDR3 extends over 16 amino acids. Genomic DNA (from each subset) was split evenly across several immunoSEQ plates. Some clones are missing from TCRdb's copy, which holds only in-frame ones; the method was immunoSEQ multiplex PCR. Of about 500,000 clones in the sample, around 77% were seen once. Those who donated were healthy HIV-negative adults, with no recent acute infections or vaccinations reported. Nashville, Tennessee was home to all donors, who were Caucasian adults.

The rearrangement uses TRBV7-3 and TRBJ2-4, with D perhaps TRBD2 (6 bases). Source material: PBMCs. The receptor comes from a woman aged 40 to 55 in good health. Some clones in this sample may be carry-over from other donors' samples. DNA for the CDR3: TGTGCCAGCAGCACCCACAGGAGCGGGGCCAAAAACATTCAGTACTTC. This sequence encodes CASSTHRSGAKNIQYF.